The 28 T cell receptor beta chains below were found in one sample sequenced in a study of T-cell memory formation after mild COVID-19 (dated by TCRdb to the early 2020s). The library was built by means of 5' RACE. Data came from an Illumina NovaSeq 6000. TCRdb reworked the public reads: Q25 trimming with fastp, MiXCR clone assembly, productive beta chains retained. Every entry covers one CDR3 protein and lists the most common genes and DNA from its rows. The sample has about 470,000 distinct CDR3 sequences on record, roughly 18% of them singletons. Around 12% of the sample is held by the ten biggest clonotypes. Sample: PBMCs or a T cell subset sorted from them (not recorded which). The receptors were gathered from an adult woman who had mild COVID-19 (a few samples of this study predate the infection). The sample titles of this study are shuffled in the database, so cell type and time point are left out; the donor was told from shared clones.

This clonotype turned up a few times. The chain links TRBV11-2 to TRBJ2-3; D perhaps matches TRBD1 (6 bases). CDR3 size: 14 residues. V shed 4 bases and J shed 2 bases, with 10 bases lying between them. Germline CDR1 reads SGHAT; CDR2 reads FQNNGV. CDR3 DNA sequence: TGTGCCAGCAGCTCCCAGGGGTACACAGATACGCAGTATTTT. It codes for CASSSQGYTDTQYF.

This clonotype has a handful of counts. The chain recombines TRBV20-1 with TRBJ2-3, with D hard to call. In germline, CDR1 is DFQATT, CDR2 SNEGSKA (reference sequence). Trimming removed 4 bases at V and 4 bases at J, with 15 bases between. This CDR3 is built from 14 residues. DNA for the CDR3: TGCAGTGCTAAGAGGACCGCTGTGCCAGATACGCAGTATTTT. Its translation is CSAKRTAVPDTQYF.

The genes are TRBV7-9 and TRBJ2-7; tentatively, D is TRBD1 (5 bases). The CDR3 length is 12 residues. The V gene lost 3 bases and the J gene lost 7 bases, with 10 bases spanning the gap. Germline CDR1 SEHNR, CDR2 FQNEAQ (reference sequence). The CDR3 here is CASSLSGIEQYF. CDR3 nucleotide sequence: TGTGCCAGCAGCTTGTCAGGGATTGAGCAGTACTTC. Full variable domain (missing parts from reference TRBV7-9 and TRBJ2-7): DTGVSQNPRHKITKRGQNVTFRCDPISEHNRLYWYRQTLGQGPEFLTYFQNEAQLEKSRLLSDRFSAERPKGSFSTLEIQRTEQGDSAMYLCASSLSGIEQYFGPGTRLTVT.

In this sample, this clonotype turned up a few times. The chain links TRBV12-3 or TRBV12-4 to TRBJ2-2, with D maybe TRBD2 (6 bases). V was clipped by 8 bases and J by 5 bases, with 15 bases between them. The length of the CDR3 is 14 residues. As DNA, the CDR3 is TGTGCCAGCGGGACTTCTCCGGGAACCGGGGAGCTGTTTTTT. This codes for CASGTSPGTGELFF.

This clonotype showed up many times. This chain joins TRBV7-8 and TRBJ2-7; 9 nucleotides agree with TRBD2. The CDR3 extends over 17 amino acids. Germline assignment: CDR1 SGHVS and CDR2 FQNEAQ. Trimming cost V 5 bases and J 1 base; bases outside gene matches: 12. In nucleotides, the CDR3 is TGTGCCAGCAGCCTCGGGTCTGGAGGACTAGCGTCCTACGAGCAGTACTTC. Its translation: CASSLGSGGLASYEQYF.

A few counts support this clonotype. This chain links TRBV15 with TRBJ1-4; 12 bases map to TRBD1. Trimming at V came to 8 bases and at J to 8 bases, leaving 6 bases not matched to a gene. The length of the CDR3 is 14 residues. Germline V gene lookup returns CDR1 LNHNV and CDR2 YYDKDF (reference sequence). The DNA for the CDR3 is TGTGCCACCGAAGCGGGACAGGGGGCCGAAAAACTGTTTTTT. Encoded protein: CATEAGQGAEKLFF.

The V gene is TRBV5-5, the J gene TRBJ2-7; perhaps D is TRBD1 or TRBD2 (5 bases each). Germline V gene lookup returns CDR1 SGHKS and CDR2 YYEKEE (reference sequence). The V gene lost 0 bases and the J gene lost 4 bases, with 14 bases spanning the gap. The CDR3 loop spans 15 amino acids. CDR3 amino acids: CASSLATPREYEQYF. CDR3 nucleotide sequence: TGTGCCAGCAGCTTGGCCACCCCCAGGGAGTACGAGCAGTACTTC.

In this sample, this clonotype turned up a few times. The rearrangement joins TRBV7-3 to TRBJ2-7; D remains ambiguous. This CDR3 comprises 14 residues. V lost 5 bases to trimming and J lost 0 bases, with 11 bases between them. The germline V gene encodes CDR1 SGHTA and CDR2 FQGTGA. The CDR3 here is CASSPDRFSYEQYF. The CDR3 bases are TGTGCCAGCAGCCCAGACCGATTCTCCTACGAGCAGTACTTC.

The V call is TRBV12-3 or TRBV12-4, the J call TRBJ1-5; D is uncertain. This CDR3 is built from 14 residues. V was pared by 3 bases and J by 2 bases, with 8 bases between. CDR3 bases: TGTGCCAGCAGTTTTATCGGGGGCAATCAGCCCCAGCATTTT. Protein: CASSFIGGNQPQHF.

This clonotype was detected ten times or more. The CDR3 spells CASSLLGATSSYNEQFF. Written as DNA, the CDR3 is TGTGCCAGCAGCTTGCTGGGGGCGACAAGCTCCTACAATGAGCAGTTCTTC. The J gene is TRBJ2-1, the V gene TRBV11-2; D possibly corresponds to TRBD1 (6 bases). Looked up from germline, CDR1 is SGHAT and CDR2 is FQNNGV. This CDR3 contains 17 residues. V lost 3 bases, J lost 0 bases, and 15 bases lay in between.

This clonotype has only a few counts. The chain employs TRBV29-1 and TRBJ2-7; 11 positions agree with TRBD1. The CDR3 extends over 14 amino acids. Germline V gene data show CDR1 as SQVTM and CDR2 as ANQGSEA. V gave up 0 bases and J gave up 3 bases; unmatched junction bases: 1. The CDR3 sequence: CSVEEGTGGYEQYF. The CDR3 DNA reads TGCAGCGTTGAAGAAGGGACAGGGGGCTACGAGCAGTACTTC.

This clonotype was recorded a few times. This chain joins TRBV11-3 and TRBJ2-1; 9 bases line up with TRBD1. The CDR3 is made up of 15 amino acids. The V gene's germline CDR1 is SGHNT and CDR2 YENEEA. With 0 bases clipped from V and 7 bases from J, the junction kept 4 bases outside the gene matches. The CDR3 region is CASSLEGDRENEQFF. CDR3 sequence (DNA): TGTGCCAGCAGCTTAGAGGGGGACAGGGAGAATGAGCAGTTCTTC.

This clonotype was counted many times. The V and J genes are TRBV11-2 and TRBJ2-5, with D tentatively TRBD1 or TRBD2 (5 bases each). CDR1 SGHAT and CDR2 FQNNGV come from the germline V gene. V was shortened by 3 bases and J by 5 bases, with 16 bases between the two germline ends. The CDR3 loop spans 15 amino acids. The CDR3 nucleotides are TGTGCCAGCAGCTTTGGGCAGGCCTGGGGGGAGACCCAGTACTTC. It encodes CASSFGQAWGETQYF.

This clonotype has only a few counts. The rearrangement joins TRBV20-1 to TRBJ1-4, with a tentative D call TRBD1 (5 bases). CDR3 length: 12 amino acids. The germline V gene encodes CDR1 DFQATT and CDR2 SNEGSKA (reference sequence). V was cut by 5 bases and J by 8 bases, with 12 bases left in between. The CDR3 here is CSALEGREKLFF. As DNA, the CDR3 is TGCAGTGCTCTTGAGGGGCGAGAAAAACTGTTTTTT.

The rearrangement links TRBV7-8 to TRBJ2-3; 9 bases line up with TRBD2. The CDR3 loop spans 15 amino acids. CDR1 SGHVS and CDR2 FQNEAQ come from the germline V gene. V lost 6 bases and J lost 7; bases outside the gene matches: 11. The CDR3: CASSSTLAGRNTQYF. The CDR3 bases are TGTGCCAGCAGTTCTACTCTAGCGGGAAGAAATACGCAGTATTTT.

CDR3 nucleotides: TGCGCCAGCAGGGGGATCGTAGACCAAGAGACCCAGTACTTC. Amino acid sequence: CASRGIVDQETQYF. The gene calls are TRBV5-1 and TRBJ2-5; D is undetermined. The CDR3 sequence is 14 residues long. Germline assignment: CDR1 SGHRS and CDR2 YFSETQ. Between the trimmed V and J ends, which lost 5 bases and 0 bases, there was a span of 11 bases.

This clonotype has only a few counts. The V and J genes are TRBV24-1 and TRBJ2-1; maybe TRBD1 (7 bases). The CDR3 spans 17 residues. Trimming took 4 bases from V and 4 from J, leaving 19 bases between them. Per the germline V gene, CDR1 is KGHDR and CDR2 is SFDVKD. CDR3: CATSDRTTGDLYNEQFF. The CDR3 bases are TGTGCCACCAGTGACCGAACAACAGGGGACTTATACAATGAGCAGTTCTTC.

This clonotype has just a few counts. This chain links TRBV6-1 with TRBJ1-2; D is ambiguous. The germline CDR1 and CDR2 sequences are MNHNS and SASEGT. This CDR3 contains 13 residues. Trimming removed 8 bases from V and 5 bases from J, with 15 bases in between. The CDR3 DNA is TGTGCCAGCGTGCTCGTTGAGGGATATGGCTACACCTTC. It codes for CASVLVEGYGYTF.

This clonotype was seen only a few times. The chain links TRBV29-1 to TRBJ1-2; 7 bases map to TRBD1. V shed 7 bases and J 2 bases; nucleotides not matched to a gene: 4. CDR1 SQVTM and CDR2 ANQGSEA come from the germline V gene. The CDR3 covers 12 residues. The CDR3 spells CSAGQINYGYTF. CDR3 nucleotide sequence: TGCAGCGCGGGACAGATAAACTATGGCTACACCTTC. Complete variable domain (other parts from reference TRBV29-1 and TRBJ1-2): SAVISQKPSRDICQRGTSLTIQCQVDSQVTMMFWYRQQPGQSLTLIATANQGSEATYESGFVIDKFPISRPNLTFSTLTVSNMSPEDSSIYLCSAGQINYGYTFGSGTRLTVV.

The gene calls are TRBV5-8 and TRBJ1-2, with D unresolved. V lost 0 bases and J lost 5, with 11 bases in between. CDR1 is SGHTS, CDR2 YDEGEE, per germline. The CDR3 length is 14 residues. The CDR3 sequence: CASSLVSEAYGYTF. The CDR3 nucleotides read TGTGCCAGCAGCTTGGTTTCAGAGGCTTATGGCTACACCTTC.

This clonotype was observed a handful of times. V and J are TRBV10-3 and TRBJ2-3; 9 bases line up with TRBD2. J lost 4 bases, V lost 1 base, and 3 bases had no gene match. This CDR3 spans 15 amino acids. The germline gives CDR1 ENHRY, CDR2 SYGVKD. The CDR3 sequence is CAISEFSGGADTQYF. The CDR3 region has the DNA TGTGCCATCAGTGAGTTTAGCGGGGGAGCAGATACGCAGTATTTT.

The table lists this clonotype with a few counts. V is TRBV6-6 and J is TRBJ2-3; weak D call: TRBD2 (5 bases). Trimming removed 2 bases at V and 2 bases at J, with 8 bases between. The CDR3 spans 14 residues. Germline-derived CDR1 and CDR2 are MNHNY and SVGAGI (reference sequence). CDR3 coding DNA: TGTGCCAGCAGTTACGACTACACCACAGATACGCAGTATTTT. Translating it yields CASSYDYTTDTQYF.

The rearrangement links TRBV27 to TRBJ1-1; unclear D gene. Germline lookup yields CDR1 MNHEY and CDR2 SMNVEV (reference sequence). This CDR3 comprises 13 residues. Trimming removed 6 bases from V and 1 base from J, with 9 bases in between. For the CDR3, the DNA is TGTGCCAGCAGGGCGACGGGGAACACTGAAGCTTTCTTT. Translation: CASRATGNTEAFF.

This clonotype was counted at least ten times. V is TRBV20-1 and J is TRBJ1-1; a possible D gene is TRBD1 (5 bases). In germline, CDR1 is DFQATT, CDR2 SNEGSKA (reference sequence). The V and J ends lost 4 bases and 1 base respectively, with 10 bases between them. The CDR3 is 13 amino acids. The CDR3 nucleotides are TGCAGTGCTATGGGACGTACGAACACTGAAGCTTTCTTT. Translating it yields CSAMGRTNTEAFF.

In this sample, this clonotype turned up a few times. The chain carries TRBV12-3 or TRBV12-4 and TRBJ2-2, with 9 positions matching TRBD1. This CDR3 has 16 residues. Trimming removed 6 bases from V and 3 bases from J; junction bases left unmatched: 8. Written as DNA, the CDR3 is TGTGCCAGCAGCCCCCCGACAGGGGGATACACCGGGGAGCTGTTTTTT. Its protein is CASSPPTGGYTGELFF.

The chain is built from TRBV11-3 and TRBJ1-1, with TRBD1 as a possible D gene (6 bases). Trimming pared 3 bases from V and 7 bases from J, leaving 15 bases between. Germline loops: CDR1 SGHNT, CDR2 YENEEA. This CDR3 region has 14 residues. The CDR3 sequence is CASSFRGPENEAFF. As DNA, the CDR3 is TGTGCCAGCAGCTTTCGGGGGCCGGAGAATGAAGCTTTCTTT.

V gene TRBV2 combines with J gene TRBJ2-7; D perhaps matches TRBD2 (5 bases). V lost 3 bases and J 4 bases, leaving 16 bases between the germline ends. CDR1 and CDR2 (germline): SNHLY, FYNNEI. This CDR3 region has 15 residues. The CDR3 loop reads CASSESFPEGYEQYF. The CDR3 bases are TGTGCCAGCAGTGAGTCGTTCCCAGAGGGTTACGAGCAGTACTTC.

The sample holds a few counts of this clonotype. The chain links TRBV11-2 to TRBJ2-1, with 15 positions matching TRBD2. J lost 1 base, V lost 5 bases, and 6 bases had no gene match. This CDR3 region has 18 residues. Germline V gene lookup returns CDR1 SGHAT and CDR2 FQNNGV. The CDR3 spells CASSPWTSGRVSYNEQFF. CDR3 nucleotide sequence: TGTGCCAGCAGCCCCTGGACTAGCGGGAGGGTATCCTACAATGAGCAGTTCTTC.